This passage covers 21 T cell receptor beta chains from one sample sequenced in a study of CD8+ T cells in alopecia areata listed by TCRdb under 2018. Library preparation used the immunoSEQ multiplex PCR assay. For TCR sequencing, RNA was extracted from every sample and reverse transcribed into cDNA to serve as template. This is the immuneACCESS table as TCRdb keeps it, with only in-frame sequences that have V and J called. A part of the clones is gone; compared with another copy, unresolved V genes explain less than half, and the rest is unexplained. The sample has about 160,000 clones on record, about 71% of them singletons. The top ten clonotypes cover around 0.91% of the sample. This sample's time point label indicates: less than five weeks on oral tofacitinib. The treatment or condition label, read with the paper, signifies: oral pan-JAK inhibitor, 5-10 mg twice daily. Sample: CD4+ T cells sorted from blood, taken at week 4, from a patient treated with tofacitinib. Receptors were obtained from a human donor with alopecia areata.

V usage is TRBV29-1 and J usage is TRBJ2-1, with 9 bases lining up with TRBD2. Germline V gene data show CDR1 as SQVTM and CDR2 as ANQGSEA. The CDR3 covers 12 residues. The J segment lost 10 bases and the V segment lost 1 base, leaving 2 bases of the junction unmatched. The CDR3 loop reads CSVEGGTSEQFF. CDR3 DNA: TGCAGCGTTGAAGGGGGGACTAGCGAGCAGTTCTTC.

V and J are TRBV27 and TRBJ1-2; no firm D call. Germline V gene lookup returns CDR1 MNHEY and CDR2 SMNVEV (reference sequence). Trimming took 3 bases from V and 4 from J, leaving 9 bases between them. The CDR3 consists of 13 residues. CDR3 DNA sequence: TGTGCCAGCAGTTTTCGGGCCTTCTATGGCTACACCTTC. Encoded protein: CASSFRAFYGYTF.

The rearrangement joins TRBV30 to TRBJ1-1; a weak D match, TRBD1 (6 bases). CDR1 is GTSNPN, CDR2 SVGIG, per germline (reference sequence). V lost 2 bases and J 3 bases, leaving 13 bases between the germline ends. The CDR3 spans 14 residues. Here the CDR3 reads CAWSWGGVDTEAFF. DNA for the CDR3: TGTGCCTGGAGTTGGGGGGGCGTGGACACTGAAGCTTTCTTT.

This clone was detected a few times. The V gene is TRBV4-2, the J gene TRBJ2-7; D gene unclear. This CDR3 has 13 residues. V was shortened by 3 bases and J by 2 bases, with 8 bases between the two germline ends. Germline assignment: CDR1 LGHNA and CDR2 YNFKEQ. The CDR3 loop reads CASSQAETYEQYF. The CDR3 nucleotides read TGTGCCAGCAGCCAGGCAGAGACCTACGAGCAGTACTTC.

This chain connects TRBV29-1 to TRBJ1-4; the D is unclear. There are 13 residues in the CDR3. Trimming stripped 6 bases from V and 0 bases from J, with 8 bases between. Germline V lookup: CDR1 SQVTM, CDR2 ANQGSEA. CDR3: CSVGRATNEKLFF. CDR3 nucleotides: TGCAGCGTCGGCCGGGCAACTAATGAAAAACTGTTTTTT.

The gene calls are TRBV29-1 and TRBJ2-5, with 9 bases matching TRBD1. In germline, CDR1 is SQVTM, CDR2 ANQGSEA. V trimming: 4 bases; J trimming: 3 bases; junction bases outside the gene matches: 6. The length of the CDR3 is 14 residues. The CDR3: CSVAPRDREETQYF. In DNA form, the CDR3 reads TGCAGCGTTGCCCCCCGGGACAGGGAAGAGACCCAGTACTTC.

V usage is TRBV5-4 and J usage is TRBJ2-5, with TRBD1 identical over 7 bases. The germline V gene encodes CDR1 SGHNT and CDR2 YYREEE (reference sequence). V shed 4 bases and J 3 bases; nucleotides not matched to a gene: 9. The CDR3 runs 15 residues. CDR3 amino acids: CASSQPKTGKETQYF. In DNA, the CDR3 is TGTGCCAGCAGCCAACCGAAGACAGGGAAAGAGACCCAGTACTTC.

Concerning this clone: The identical CDR3 is also encoded by other nucleotide sequences in the sample. The chain combines TRBV7-2 with TRBJ1-5; no firm D call. Per germline, CDR1 SGHTA and CDR2 FQGNSA. Trimming shortened V by 1 base and J by 6 bases, and 4 bases separated the two germline ends. CDR3 length: 12 residues. The CDR3 protein is CASSLGGQPQHF. CDR3 DNA: TGTGCCAGCAGCTTAGGGGGTCAGCCCCAGCATTTT.

The chain uses TRBV18 and TRBJ2-3; D is perhaps TRBD2 (6 bases). CDR3 length: 13 residues. Germline-derived CDR1 and CDR2 are KGHSH and LQKENI. V was shortened by 6 bases and J by 0 bases, with 7 bases between the two germline ends. The CDR3 nucleotides are TGTGCCAGCTCCGGGACTAGCACAGATACGCAGTATTTT. Encoded protein: CASSGTSTDTQYF.

This clone was seen more than once but under ten times. The chain uses TRBV7-8 and TRBJ2-3; D is unclear. V was shortened by 1 base and J by 2 bases, with 10 bases between the two germline ends. Germline CDR1 and CDR2: SGHVS and FQNEAQ. The CDR3 is 15 residues long. Written as DNA, the CDR3 is TGTGCCAGCAGCTTAGGTCGACCTATCACAGATACGCAGTATTTT. Amino acids: CASSLGRPITDTQYF.

V usage is TRBV7-9 and J usage is TRBJ1-1; weak D call: TRBD1 (6 bases). The CDR3 covers 14 residues. Between the trimmed V and J ends, which lost 1 base and 6 bases, there was a span of 12 bases. Germline assignment: CDR1 SEHNR and CDR2 FQNEAQ (reference sequence). CDR3 residues: CASSLVSGASEAFF. The CDR3 DNA sequence: TGTGCCAGCAGCTTAGTGTCGGGGGCGTCTGAAGCTTTCTTT. The variable domain in full, with the rest retrieved from reference TRBV7-9 and TRBJ1-1, is DTGVSQNPRHKITKRGQNVTFRCDPISEHNRLYWYRQTLGQGPEFLTYFQNEAQLEKSRLLSDRFSAERPKGSFSTLEIQRTEQGDSAMYLCASSLVSGASEAFFGQGTRLTVV.

This chain links TRBV5-6 with TRBJ2-2; 7 bases agree with TRBD1. The germline V gene has CDR1 SGHDT and CDR2 YYEEEE. The CDR3 is 16 amino acids. V lost 6 bases, J lost 4 bases, and 12 bases stayed unmatched. The CDR3 bases are TGTGCCAGCACCGAGATAAGGGGGCAGGGCACCGGGGAGCTGTTTTTT. Its protein product is CASTEIRGQGTGELFF.

This clone was seen a handful of times. The chain recombines TRBV18 with TRBJ1-5; 8 bases map to TRBD1. The ends lost 3 bases at V and 1 base at J; junction bases unmatched: 8. The CDR3 length is 17 residues. CDR1 and CDR2 from the germline V gene are KGHSH and LQKENI. CDR3 in DNA: TGTGCCAGCTCACCGAGTTGGGACAGGATGAGCAATCAGCCCCAGCATTTT. As protein: CASSPSWDRMSNQPQHF.

Relative to its sample, this clone is medium-sized. This chain links TRBV11-2 with TRBJ2-1; TRBD2 matches at 13 bases. V lost 5 bases to trimming and J lost 1 base; unmatched junction nucleotides: 8. Germline V gene sequence: CDR1 SGHAT, CDR2 FQNNGV. The CDR3 is made up of 18 amino acids. CDR3 region: CASSPRGLAGESYNEQFF. DNA for the CDR3: TGTGCCAGCAGCCCTCGCGGACTAGCGGGGGAGTCCTACAATGAGCAGTTCTTC.

This chain connects TRBV29-1 to TRBJ1-5; no definite D call. From germline, CDR1 is SQVTM and CDR2 ANQGSEA. The CDR3 sequence is 12 residues long. V was pared by 7 bases and J by 2 bases, with 9 bases between. The CDR3, as DNA: TGCAGCGCTGGCCACGGCAATCAGCCCCAGCATTTT. Translated: CSAGHGNQPQHF. Combining the CDR3 with reference TRBV29-1 and TRBJ1-5 gives the whole variable domain SAVISQKPSRDICQRGTSLTIQCQVDSQVTMMFWYRQQPGQSLTLIATANQGSEATYESGFVIDKFPISRPNLTFSTLTVSNMSPEDSSIYLCSAGHGNQPQHFGDGTRLSIL.

The chain links TRBV25-1 to TRBJ2-5, with no clear D. The germline V and J ends were trimmed by 3 bases and 5 bases, with 13 bases remaining between them. Germline lookup yields CDR1 MGHDK and CDR2 SYGVNS. There are 14 residues in the CDR3. The CDR3 DNA follows: TGTGCCAGCAGTGATCCTAGATTGTTGGAGACCCAGTACTTC. Protein sequence: CASSDPRLLETQYF.

The gene calls are TRBV29-1 and TRBJ1-2, with 7 bases lining up with TRBD1. V shed 4 bases, J shed 6 bases, and the junction held 5 bases outside the gene matches. This CDR3 is 12 amino acids long. Germline CDR1 reads SQVTM; CDR2 reads ANQGSEA. The DNA of the CDR3 is TGCAGCGTTGTAGGGGGCTCTGATGGCTACACCTTC. This encodes CSVVGGSDGYTF.

The V and J genes are TRBV29-1 and TRBJ2-5, with D unclear. Germline-derived CDR1 and CDR2 are SQVTM and ANQGSEA. The CDR3 has 12 residues. Trimming left V 4 bases short and J 3 bases short, with 9 bases between. The CDR3 DNA reads as TGCAGCGTTGTTCTCGTGAAAGAGACCCAGTACTTC. Its protein is CSVVLVKETQYF.

A few counts support this clone. The chain employs TRBV29-1 and TRBJ1-2; D gene unclear. Germline V gene sequence: CDR1 SQVTM, CDR2 ANQGSEA. V lost 3 bases and J 2 bases, leaving 10 bases between the germline ends. The CDR3 runs 13 residues. The CDR3 DNA follows: TGCAGCGTTGATGAGGTCGGGAACTATGGCTACACCTTC. This translates into CSVDEVGNYGYTF.

This chain joins TRBV5-4 and TRBJ2-3; 11 positions agree with TRBD2. The CDR3 runs to 17 residues. The junction had 9 bases not matched to a gene; V was cut back by 1 base and J by 5 bases. The V gene's germline CDR1 is SGHNT and CDR2 YYREEE (reference sequence). The CDR3 spells CASSLPLLAGAIDTQYF. DNA of the CDR3: TGTGCCAGCAGCTTGCCACTACTAGCGGGGGCTATAGATACGCAGTATTTT.

This clone was recorded a few times. The rearrangement uses TRBV28 and TRBJ2-2, with a weak D call TRBD1 (6 bases). Trimming removed 2 bases at V and 2 bases at J, with 9 bases between. Germline CDR1 MDHEN, CDR2 SYDVKM. CDR3 length: 15 residues. The CDR3 spells CASSLGQTNTGELFF. The CDR3 DNA follows: TGTGCCAGCAGTTTAGGACAGACAAACACCGGGGAGCTGTTTTTT.